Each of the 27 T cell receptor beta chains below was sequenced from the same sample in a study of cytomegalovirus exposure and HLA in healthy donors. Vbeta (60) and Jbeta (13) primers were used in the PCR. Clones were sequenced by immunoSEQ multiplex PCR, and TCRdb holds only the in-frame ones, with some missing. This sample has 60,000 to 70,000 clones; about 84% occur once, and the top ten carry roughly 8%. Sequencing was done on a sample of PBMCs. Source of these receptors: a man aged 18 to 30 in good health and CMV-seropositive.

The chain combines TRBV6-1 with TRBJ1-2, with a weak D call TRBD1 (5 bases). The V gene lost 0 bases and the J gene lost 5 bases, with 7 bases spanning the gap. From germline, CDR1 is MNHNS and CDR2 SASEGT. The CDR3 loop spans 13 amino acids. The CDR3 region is CASSEADTYGYTF. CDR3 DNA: TGTGCCAGCAGTGAAGCGGACACTTATGGCTACACCTTC.

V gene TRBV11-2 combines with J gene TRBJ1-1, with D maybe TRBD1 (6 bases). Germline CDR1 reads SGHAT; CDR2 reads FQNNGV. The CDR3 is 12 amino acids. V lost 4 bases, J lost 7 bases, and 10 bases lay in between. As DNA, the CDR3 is TGTGCCAGCAGCTCCCGGACAGTTGAAGCTTTCTTT. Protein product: CASSSRTVEAFF.

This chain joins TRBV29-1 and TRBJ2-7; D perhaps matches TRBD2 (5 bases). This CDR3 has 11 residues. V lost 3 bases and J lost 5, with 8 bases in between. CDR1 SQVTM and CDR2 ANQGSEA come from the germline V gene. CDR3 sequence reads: CSVEEADEQYF. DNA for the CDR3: TGCAGCGTTGAGGAGGCCGACGAGCAGTACTTC.

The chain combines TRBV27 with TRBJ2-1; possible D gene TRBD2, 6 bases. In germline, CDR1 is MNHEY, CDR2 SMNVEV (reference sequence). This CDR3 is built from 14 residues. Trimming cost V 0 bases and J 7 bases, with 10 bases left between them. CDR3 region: CASSLSAGGNEQFF. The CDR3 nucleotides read TGTGCCAGCAGTTTATCGGCTGGGGGGAATGAGCAGTTCTTC.

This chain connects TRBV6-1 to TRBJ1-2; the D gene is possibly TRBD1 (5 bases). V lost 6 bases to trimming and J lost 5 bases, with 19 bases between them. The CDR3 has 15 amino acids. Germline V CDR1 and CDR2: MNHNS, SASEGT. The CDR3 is CASRGQGEGAYGYTF. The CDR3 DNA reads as TGTGCCAGCAGGGGTCAGGGCGAAGGGGCTTATGGCTACACCTTC.

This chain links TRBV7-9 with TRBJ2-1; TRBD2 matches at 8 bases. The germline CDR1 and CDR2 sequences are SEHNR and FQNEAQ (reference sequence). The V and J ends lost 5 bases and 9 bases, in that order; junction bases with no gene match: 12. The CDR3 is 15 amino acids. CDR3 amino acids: CASSGLTGGPGEQFF. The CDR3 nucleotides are TGTGCCAGCAGCGGGCTTACGGGAGGGCCCGGTGAGCAGTTCTTC.

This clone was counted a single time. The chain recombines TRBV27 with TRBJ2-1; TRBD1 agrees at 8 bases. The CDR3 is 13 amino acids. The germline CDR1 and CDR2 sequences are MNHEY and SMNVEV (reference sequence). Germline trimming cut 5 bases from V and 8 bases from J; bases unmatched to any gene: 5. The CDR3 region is CASSLDRGDEQFF. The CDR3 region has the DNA TGTGCCAGCAGTCTAGACAGGGGTGATGAGCAGTTCTTC.

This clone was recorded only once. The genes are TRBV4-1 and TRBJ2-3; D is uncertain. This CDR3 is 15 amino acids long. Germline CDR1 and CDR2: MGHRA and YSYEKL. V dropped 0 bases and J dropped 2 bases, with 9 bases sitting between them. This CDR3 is CASSQELTFTDTQYF. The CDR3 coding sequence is TGCGCCAGCAGCCAAGAGTTAACATTCACAGATACGCAGTATTTT.

This CDR3 is CASSGLIFGAGYTF. Here the CDR3 DNA reads TGTGCCAGCAGCGGACTTATATTTGGCGCGGGCTACACCTTC. The chain links TRBV9 to TRBJ1-2; D is ambiguous. The CDR3 contains 14 residues. Trimming removed 3 bases from V and 8 bases from J, with 17 bases in between. Germline CDR1 and CDR2: SGDLS and YYNGEE.

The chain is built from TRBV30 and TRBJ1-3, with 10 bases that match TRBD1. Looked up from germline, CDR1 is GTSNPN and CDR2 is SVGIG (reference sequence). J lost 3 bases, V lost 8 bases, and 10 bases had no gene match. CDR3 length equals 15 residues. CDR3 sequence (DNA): TGTGCCGGCGGGACAGGGGTCATGAGTGGAAACACCATATATTTT. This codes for CAGGTGVMSGNTIYF.

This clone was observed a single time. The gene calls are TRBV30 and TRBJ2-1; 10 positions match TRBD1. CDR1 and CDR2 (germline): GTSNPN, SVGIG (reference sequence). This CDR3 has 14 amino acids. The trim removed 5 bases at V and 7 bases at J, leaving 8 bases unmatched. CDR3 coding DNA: TGTGCCTGGTCCGGGACAGGGGAGGAGAATGAGCAGTTCTTC. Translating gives CAWSGTGEENEQFF.

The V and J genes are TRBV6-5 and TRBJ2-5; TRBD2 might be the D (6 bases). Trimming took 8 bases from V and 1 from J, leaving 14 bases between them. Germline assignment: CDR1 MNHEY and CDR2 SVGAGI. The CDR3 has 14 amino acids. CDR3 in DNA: TGTGCCAGCGGAGGGGCAGTCCTCCAAGAGACCCAGTACTTC. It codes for CASGGAVLQETQYF.

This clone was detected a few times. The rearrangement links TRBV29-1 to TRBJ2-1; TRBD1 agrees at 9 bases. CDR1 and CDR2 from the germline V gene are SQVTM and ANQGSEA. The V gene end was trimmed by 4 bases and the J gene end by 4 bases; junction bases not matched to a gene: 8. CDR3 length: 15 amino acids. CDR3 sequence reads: CSVVSGDRAYNEQFF. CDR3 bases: TGCAGCGTTGTATCGGGGGACAGGGCGTACAATGAGCAGTTCTTC.

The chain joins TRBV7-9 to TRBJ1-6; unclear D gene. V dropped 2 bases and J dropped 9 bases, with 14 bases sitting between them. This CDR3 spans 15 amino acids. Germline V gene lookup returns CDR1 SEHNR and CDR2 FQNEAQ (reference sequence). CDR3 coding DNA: TGTGCCAGCAGCTTATACGGGCGGGGAGGTTCACCCCTCCACTTT. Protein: CASSLYGRGGSPLHF.

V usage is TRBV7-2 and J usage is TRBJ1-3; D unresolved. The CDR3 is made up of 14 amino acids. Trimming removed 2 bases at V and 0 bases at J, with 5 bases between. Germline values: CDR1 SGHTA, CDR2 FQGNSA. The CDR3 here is CASSLTYSGNTIYF. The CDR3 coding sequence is TGTGCCAGCAGCTTAACATACTCTGGAAACACCATATATTTT. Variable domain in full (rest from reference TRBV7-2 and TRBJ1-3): GAGVSQSPSNKVTEKGKDVELRCDPISGHTALYWYRQSLGQGLEFLIYFQGNSAPDKSGLPSDRFSAERTGGSVSTLTIQRTQQEDSAVYLCASSLTYSGNTIYFGEGSWLTVV.

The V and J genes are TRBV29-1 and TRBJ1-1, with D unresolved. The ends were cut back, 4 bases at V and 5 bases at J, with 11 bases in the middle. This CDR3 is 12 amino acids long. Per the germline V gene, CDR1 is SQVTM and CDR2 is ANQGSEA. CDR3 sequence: CSVVEGGTEAFF. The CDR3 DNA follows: TGCAGCGTTGTGGAGGGAGGAACTGAAGCTTTCTTT.

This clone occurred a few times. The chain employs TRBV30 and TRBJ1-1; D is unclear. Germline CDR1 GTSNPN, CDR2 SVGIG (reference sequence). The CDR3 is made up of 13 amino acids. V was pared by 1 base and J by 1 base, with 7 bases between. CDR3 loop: CAWSDFPNTEAFF. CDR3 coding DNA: TGTGCCTGGAGTGACTTCCCGAACACTGAAGCTTTCTTT.

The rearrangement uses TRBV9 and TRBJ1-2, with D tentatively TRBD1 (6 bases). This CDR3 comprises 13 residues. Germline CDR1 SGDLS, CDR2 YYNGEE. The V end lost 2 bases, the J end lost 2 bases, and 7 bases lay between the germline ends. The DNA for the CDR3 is TGTGCCAGCAGCGTGGGACAAAACTATGGCTACACCTTC. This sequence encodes CASSVGQNYGYTF.

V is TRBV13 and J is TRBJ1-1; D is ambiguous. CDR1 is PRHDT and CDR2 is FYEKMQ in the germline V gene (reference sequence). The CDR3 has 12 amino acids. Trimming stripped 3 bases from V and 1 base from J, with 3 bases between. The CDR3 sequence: CASSFQNTEAFF. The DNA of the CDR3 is TGTGCCAGCAGCTTTCAGAACACTGAAGCTTTCTTT.

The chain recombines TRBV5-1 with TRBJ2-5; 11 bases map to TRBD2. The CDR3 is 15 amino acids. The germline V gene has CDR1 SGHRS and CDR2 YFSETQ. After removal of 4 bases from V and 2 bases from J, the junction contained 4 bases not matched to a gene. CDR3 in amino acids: CASSRWTSGQETQYF. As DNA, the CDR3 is TGCGCCAGCAGCCGTTGGACTAGCGGGCAAGAGACCCAGTACTTC. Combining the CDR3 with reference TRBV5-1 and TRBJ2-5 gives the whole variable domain KAGVTQTPRYLIKTRGQQVTLSCSPISGHRSVSWYQQTPGQGLQFLFEYFSETQRNKGNFPGRFSGRQFSNSRSEMNVSTLELGDSALYLCASSRWTSGQETQYFGPGTRLLVL.

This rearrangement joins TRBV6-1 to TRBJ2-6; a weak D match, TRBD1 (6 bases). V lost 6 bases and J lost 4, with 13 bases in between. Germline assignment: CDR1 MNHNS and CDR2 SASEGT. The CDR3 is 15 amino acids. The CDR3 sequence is CASSLTGSGANVLTF. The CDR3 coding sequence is TGTGCCAGCAGCTTAACAGGGTCCGGGGCCAACGTCCTGACTTTC.

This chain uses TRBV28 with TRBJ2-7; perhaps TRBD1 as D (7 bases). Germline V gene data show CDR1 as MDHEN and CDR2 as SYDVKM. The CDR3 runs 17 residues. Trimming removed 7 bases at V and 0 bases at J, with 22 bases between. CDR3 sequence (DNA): TGTGCCAGCACCATACCGCAGGGGGGTCCCAGCTCCTACGAGCAGTACTTC. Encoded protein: CASTIPQGGPSSYEQYF.

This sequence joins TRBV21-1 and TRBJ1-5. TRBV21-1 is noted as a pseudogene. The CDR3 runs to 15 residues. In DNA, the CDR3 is TGTGCCAGCAGCCCCGTAGGAGGGGCCAGGCAGCCCCAGCATTTT. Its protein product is CASSPVGGARQPQHF.

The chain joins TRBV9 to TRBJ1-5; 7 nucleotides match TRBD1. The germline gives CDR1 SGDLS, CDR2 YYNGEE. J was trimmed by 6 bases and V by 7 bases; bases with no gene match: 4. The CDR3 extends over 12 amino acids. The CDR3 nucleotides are TGTGCCAGCTCGACAGGGAGTCAGCCCCAGCATTTT. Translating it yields CASSTGSQPQHF.

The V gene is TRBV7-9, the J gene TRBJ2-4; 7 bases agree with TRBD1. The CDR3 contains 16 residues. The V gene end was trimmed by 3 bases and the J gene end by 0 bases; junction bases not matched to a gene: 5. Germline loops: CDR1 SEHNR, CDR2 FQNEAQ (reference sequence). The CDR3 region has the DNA TGTGCCAGCAGCTTGGGGGACAGAGAAGCCAAAAACATTCAGTACTTC. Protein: CASSLGDREAKNIQYF.

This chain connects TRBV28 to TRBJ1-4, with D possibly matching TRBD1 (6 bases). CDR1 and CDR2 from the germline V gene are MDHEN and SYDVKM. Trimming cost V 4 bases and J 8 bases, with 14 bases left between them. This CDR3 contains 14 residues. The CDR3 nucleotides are TGTGCCAGCAGTTCCGCAGGGGAAGGCGAAAAACTGTTTTTT. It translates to CASSSAGEGEKLFF.

This chain's CDR3 is CASRGRLAGTNNEQFF. In DNA, the CDR3 is TGCGCCAGCCGAGGTCGGCTAGCGGGGACTAACAATGAGCAGTTCTTC. The gene calls are TRBV5-1 and TRBJ2-1; TRBD2 agrees at 9 bases. Losses at the gene ends were 7 bases for V and 5 bases for J; bases not matched to a gene: 13. CDR1 and CDR2 (germline): SGHRS, YFSETQ. The CDR3 contains 16 residues.